This TCR beta chain appears in the sequencing data of a study of Ad26.COV2.S vaccination and SARS-CoV-2 variants. CDR1 is SGHRS, CDR2 YFSETQ, per germline. V lost 0 bases to trimming and J lost 6 bases; unmatched junction nucleotides: 8. The CDR3 contains 16 residues. Treatment here: about 20 received Ad26.COV2.S at low or high dose, single or two shots; roughly 5 received placebo; per-sample allocation not given. Day 63 after the first vaccine or placebo injection was the time point for sampling. Sequencing used immunoSEQ multiplex PCR; TCRdb keeps in-frame clones, though not all of them. This table holds about 410,000 clones, over 75% found once.

The source is a person aged 18-60 years who received the Ad26.COV2.S COVID-19 vaccine or a placebo. The sequencing here drew on peripheral blood, taken in a trial of Ad26.COV2.S vaccine versus placebo. V is TRBV5-1 and J is TRBJ2-3, with TRBD2 identical over 9 bases. This chain's CDR3 is CASSLARAGGADTQYF. Here the CDR3 DNA reads TGCGCCAGCAGCTTGGCGCGAGCGGGAGGCGCTGATACGCAGTATTTT.